A single sample is the source of the 27 T cell receptor beta chains below, sequenced in a study of cytomegalovirus exposure and HLA in healthy donors. PCR involved 60 Vbeta and 13 Jbeta primers. The repertoire was sequenced with immunoSEQ multiplex PCR; TCRdb's copy has only in-frame clones and lacks some. The sample has approximately 200,000 clones, 70% to 75% seen once; the top ten hold approximately 3%. Sequenced sample: PBMCs. Receptor source: a woman in her 30s in good health and CMV-seropositive.

This clone was counted a single time. For the CDR3, the DNA is TGTGCCAGCAGCCCCCAGGCCTTCGATGAGCAGTTCTTC. This encodes CASSPQAFDEQFF. The gene calls are TRBV7-9 and TRBJ2-1; D is ambiguous. CDR1 is SEHNR, CDR2 FQNEAQ, per germline (reference sequence). The length of the CDR3 is 13 residues. Trimming cost V 5 bases and J 8 bases, with 13 bases left between them.

This clone was counted a few times. The chain is built from TRBV27 and TRBJ2-3, with 7 bases that match TRBD1. V lost 3 bases to trimming and J lost 0 bases; unmatched junction nucleotides: 3. Looked up from germline, CDR1 is MNHEY and CDR2 is SMNVEV (reference sequence). The CDR3 sequence is 15 residues long. The CDR3 DNA reads as TGTGCCAGCAGTTTTCTCAGGGGGAGCACAGATACGCAGTATTTT. It encodes CASSFLRGSTDTQYF.

The chain links TRBV19 to TRBJ1-1; no clear D. CDR3 length: 11 amino acids. The germline V gene encodes CDR1 LNHDA and CDR2 SQIVND (reference sequence). Trimming took off 8 bases at V and 10 bases at J, with 14 bases between the two ends. The CDR3 sequence: CASLGWEAAFF. The CDR3 nucleotides read TGTGCCAGTTTGGGGTGGGAGGCAGCTTTCTTT.

V gene TRBV4-1 combines with J gene TRBJ2-7; tentative D call: TRBD1 (6 bases). CDR3 size: 13 residues. With 2 bases removed from V and 6 bases from J, the gap between germline ends came to 11 bases. Looked up from germline, CDR1 is MGHRA and CDR2 is YSYEKL. The chain's CDR3 is CASSQLGAGEQYF. CDR3 in DNA: TGCGCCAGCAGCCAATTGGGGGCGGGCGAGCAGTACTTC.

CDR3 coding DNA: TGCAGCGTTGAAGGCTACACAGATACGCAGTATTTT. It is translated as CSVEGYTDTQYF. The chain joins TRBV29-1 to TRBJ2-3; D gene unclear. Trimming shortened V by 1 base and J by 2 bases, and 4 bases separated the two germline ends. CDR1 is SQVTM and CDR2 is ANQGSEA in the germline V gene. The CDR3 runs to 12 residues.

This clone came up once. The V call is TRBV5-6, the J call TRBJ1-1; the match to TRBD1 covers 11 bases. J was trimmed by 0 bases and V by 4 bases; bases with no gene match: 8. CDR3 size: 17 residues. From germline, CDR1 is SGHDT and CDR2 YYEEEE. The chain's CDR3 is CASSPGTGGPLNTEAFF. CDR3 nucleotide sequence: TGTGCCAGCAGCCCCGGGACAGGGGGTCCATTGAACACTGAAGCTTTCTTT.

The chain employs TRBV28 and TRBJ2-5; the D gene is possibly TRBD2 (6 bases). Near its end, the DNA agrees better with TRBJ2-7, so the J call may be wrong. Germline values: CDR1 MDHEN, CDR2 SYDVKM. This CDR3 spans 15 amino acids. The CDR3 bases are TGTGCCAGCACCCCATTAGCTAGCGTGTACTACGAGCAGTACTTC. Translating gives CASTPLASVYYEQYF.

This chain joins TRBV6-1 and TRBJ1-4, with 10 bases fitting TRBD1. The CDR3 is made up of 15 amino acids. Germline CDR1 and CDR2: MNHNS and SASEGT. Trimming took 5 bases from V and 5 from J; bases not matched to a gene: 5. As DNA, the CDR3 is TGTGCCAGCAGTTCCCCGGGACAGGGGAATGAAAAACTGTTTTTT. Protein sequence: CASSSPGQGNEKLFF.

This chain connects TRBV7-9 to TRBJ2-7; D possibly corresponds to TRBD1 (5 bases). Trimming removed 3 bases from V and 2 bases from J, with 14 bases in between. CDR3 length: 15 amino acids. Germline CDR1 and CDR2: SEHNR and FQNEAQ (reference sequence). CDR3 sequence: CASSFPSTVPYEQYF. The CDR3 region has the DNA TGTGCCAGCAGCTTCCCGTCGACAGTCCCCTACGAGCAGTACTTC. The full variable domain, with the rest looked up from reference TRBV7-9 and TRBJ2-7, is DTGVSQNPRHKITKRGQNVTFRCDPISEHNRLYWYRQTLGQGPEFLTYFQNEAQLEKSRLLSDRFSAERPKGSFSTLEIQRTEQGDSAMYLCASSFPSTVPYEQYFGPGTRLTVT.

This clone was observed once. The CDR3 spells CSVEVTSGGFFMDTQYF. The CDR3 nucleotides are TGCAGCGTTGAGGTTACTAGCGGGGGGTTCTTTATGGATACGCAGTATTTT. V and J are TRBV29-1 and TRBJ2-3, with TRBD2 matching over 12 bases. Germline CDR1 is SQVTM and CDR2 is ANQGSEA. The CDR3 contains 17 residues. V was pared by 3 bases and J by 6 bases, with 13 bases of the junction left unmatched.

The chain uses TRBV7-6 and TRBJ1-2; D may be TRBD1 (5 bases). The ends were cut back, 3 bases at V and 3 bases at J, with 14 bases in the middle. Germline V gene lookup returns CDR1 SGHVS and CDR2 FNYEAQ. The CDR3 extends over 15 amino acids. CDR3 sequence reads: CASSLYPGGDYGYTF. The CDR3 bases are TGTGCCAGCAGCTTGTATCCGGGGGGGGACTATGGCTACACCTTC.

The rearrangement joins TRBV15 to TRBJ2-1, with D perhaps matching TRBD2 (6 bases). Germline-derived CDR1 and CDR2 are LNHNV and YYDKDF (reference sequence). The germline V and J ends were trimmed by 0 bases and 8 bases, with 14 bases remaining between them. The CDR3 is made up of 15 amino acids. CDR3: CATSREKAGMDEQFF. The CDR3 nucleotides are TGTGCCACCAGCAGAGAAAAAGCGGGTATGGATGAGCAGTTCTTC. The full variable domain, rest sourced from reference TRBV15 and TRBJ2-1, is DAMVIQNPRYQVTQFGKPVTLSCSQTLNHNVMYWYQQKSSQAPKLLFHYYDKDFNNEADTPDNFQSRRPNTSFCFLDIRSPGLGDTAMYLCATSREKAGMDEQFFGPGTRLTVL.

J is TRBJ2-1 and V is TRBV10-1; 9 nucleotides agree with TRBD2. Germline lookup yields CDR1 WNHNN and CDR2 SYGVQD (reference sequence). V gave up 1 base and J gave up 8 bases; unmatched junction bases: 12. This CDR3 contains 17 residues. The CDR3 sequence is CASSEFLRAGGPDEQFF. The CDR3 region has the DNA TGCGCCAGCAGTGAGTTCCTTCGAGCGGGAGGACCGGATGAGCAGTTCTTC.

The chain employs TRBV28 and TRBJ2-7; possible D gene TRBD1, 6 bases. CDR1 is MDHEN and CDR2 is SYDVKM in the germline V gene. V lost 2 bases to trimming and J lost 5 bases, with 19 bases between them. CDR3 length equals 16 residues. DNA for the CDR3: TGTGCCAGCAGTTTACCCAAAGAAACAGGGATCAACGAGCAGTACTTC. Encoded protein: CASSLPKETGINEQYF.

The J gene is TRBJ2-7, the V gene TRBV28, with 9 bases matching TRBD2. There are 13 residues in the CDR3. With 7 bases clipped from V and 1 base from J, the junction kept 2 bases outside the gene matches. The germline CDR1 and CDR2 sequences are MDHEN and SYDVKM. This CDR3 is CASNAGGSYEQYF. The CDR3 nucleotides are TGTGCCAGCAATGCGGGAGGGTCCTACGAGCAGTACTTC.

This clone was picked up one time. V usage is TRBV27 and J usage is TRBJ1-5; D call uncertain. This CDR3 comprises 17 residues. V lost 6 bases and J 0 bases, leaving 18 bases between the germline ends. CDR1 is MNHEY and CDR2 is SMNVEV in the germline V gene (reference sequence). The CDR3: CASSSFTGSDSNQPQHF. The CDR3 DNA reads TGTGCCAGCAGCTCCTTTACGGGTTCGGATAGCAATCAGCCCCAGCATTTT.

The chain couples TRBV5-1 to TRBJ2-3, with TRBD2 identical over 11 bases. Germline V gene data show CDR1 as SGHRS and CDR2 as YFSETQ. The CDR3 has 16 residues. J was trimmed by 0 bases and V by 0 bases; bases with no gene match: 0. The CDR3 region is CASSLGTSGSTDTQYF. CDR3 coding DNA: TGCGCCAGCAGCTTGGGGACTAGCGGGAGCACAGATACGCAGTATTTT.

This clone was counted a few times. The rearrangement joins TRBV9 to TRBJ2-2, with D tentatively TRBD2 (6 bases). The germline V and J ends were trimmed by 4 bases and 7 bases, with 17 bases remaining between them. There are 15 residues in the CDR3. Per germline, CDR1 SGDLS and CDR2 YYNGEE. Here the CDR3 reads CASSPQIGRGGELFF. CDR3 nucleotides: TGTGCCAGCAGCCCCCAGATAGGGCGGGGCGGGGAGCTGTTTTTT.

The chain is built from TRBV27 and TRBJ2-4; TRBD2 agrees at 10 bases. This CDR3 is 13 amino acids long. CDR1 and CDR2 from the germline V gene are MNHEY and SMNVEV (reference sequence). V gave up 0 bases and J gave up 13 bases; unmatched junction bases: 3. The CDR3 spells CASSLSEAGGQYF. The CDR3 nucleotides are TGTGCCAGCAGTTTATCCGAAGCGGGAGGGCAGTACTTC.

The genes are TRBV19 and TRBJ1-1, with D possibly TRBD1 on 6 matching bases. The germline CDR1 and CDR2 sequences are LNHDA and SQIVND (reference sequence). V lost 5 bases to trimming and J lost 1 base, with 11 bases between them. The CDR3 is made up of 14 amino acids. Here the CDR3 DNA reads TGTGCCAGTAGTCGACAGGCCCCGAACACTGAAGCTTTCTTT. Its translation: CASSRQAPNTEAFF.

This chain joins TRBV5-1 and TRBJ2-5; the match to TRBD1 covers 7 bases. Trimming cost V 0 bases and J 1 base; bases outside gene matches: 0. From germline, CDR1 is SGHRS and CDR2 YFSETQ. This CDR3 is built from 14 residues. The CDR3 loop reads CASSLEGAQETQYF. In DNA, the CDR3 is TGCGCCAGCAGCTTGGAGGGGGCCCAAGAGACCCAGTACTTC.

The chain has TRBV27 and TRBJ1-1, with D possibly TRBD1 on 5 matching bases. Trimming removed 0 bases at V and 3 bases at J, with 11 bases between. Germline values: CDR1 MNHEY, CDR2 SMNVEV (reference sequence). The CDR3 sequence is 15 residues long. The CDR3 nucleotides read TGTGCCAGCAGTTTATCGACAGCTACGTACACTGAAGCTTTCTTT. Its translation is CASSLSTATYTEAFF.

The rearrangement uses TRBV18 and TRBJ1-2; 7 bases agree with TRBD1. After removal of 3 bases from V and 2 bases from J, the junction contained 6 bases not matched to a gene. The germline V gene encodes CDR1 KGHSH and CDR2 LQKENI. The CDR3 is made up of 15 amino acids. The DNA of the CDR3 is TGTGCCAGCTCACCGGAACAGGGGCTCAACTATGGCTACACCTTC. Its translation: CASSPEQGLNYGYTF.

The J gene is TRBJ2-1, the V gene TRBV25-1, with 16 bases fitting TRBD2. Germline values: CDR1 MGHDK, CDR2 SYGVNS. Trimming cost V 4 bases and J 7 bases; bases outside gene matches: 4. There are 16 residues in the CDR3. This CDR3 is CASSVTGLAGGNEQFF. The CDR3 DNA sequence: TGTGCCAGCAGTGTAACGGGACTAGCGGGAGGGAATGAGCAGTTCTTC.

This clone turned up a few times. The CDR3 reads CASSLQGNTEAFF. CDR3 bases: TGTGCCAGCAGCTTGCAGGGAAACACTGAAGCTTTCTTT. This rearrangement joins TRBV5-6 to TRBJ1-1; weak D call: TRBD1 (5 bases). Trimming took 1 base from V and 2 from J, leaving 6 bases between them. The CDR3 is 13 residues long. Germline loops: CDR1 SGHDT, CDR2 YYEEEE.

The chain carries TRBV5-4 and TRBJ2-2, with 7 bases lining up with TRBD2. V dropped 4 bases and J dropped 5; count of bases not matched to a gene: 11. Germline-derived CDR1 and CDR2 are SGHNT and YYREEE (reference sequence). This CDR3 has 16 residues. The CDR3 here is CASSPATSRATGELFF. The CDR3 bases are TGTGCCAGCAGCCCCGCGACTAGCCGGGCGACCGGGGAGCTGTTTTTT.

This clone has only one observation. In DNA form, the CDR3 reads TGTGCCAGCAGCTTCGGGTCTATGAACACTGAAGCTTTCTTT. Translation: CASSFGSMNTEAFF. This chain links TRBV11-3 with TRBJ1-1; no clear D gene. The V gene's germline CDR1 is SGHNT and CDR2 YENEEA. CDR3 length: 14 amino acids. The V end lost 3 bases, the J end lost 0 bases, and 8 bases lay between the germline ends.